This TCR beta chain was observed in a study of coeliac disease. Study summary: Each coeliac patient was active, refractory type I, or diet-controlled. High-resolution HLA typing was lacking; TRBV7-2 bias was queried instead.

The CDR3 contains 16 residues. V was clipped by 1 base and J by 3 bases, with 13 bases between them. The germline gives CDR1 SGHRS, CDR2 YFSETQ. Points on this clone: The antigen is not known.

Sequencing used immunoSEQ multiplex PCR; TCRdb keeps in-frame clones, though not all of them. The sample carries some 4,000 clones, approximately 72% recorded once. Study-level points and caveats: Lower clonality than controls marked TRB and TRG repertoires from active celiac intraepithelial and lamina propria samples. Intraepithelial and lamina propria fractions were not highly pure, so cross-contamination was possible. TRB repertoires were largely private, with most amino acid sequences found in only one sample.

The sequence was obtained from an older woman with active celiac disease. The sequencing input was intraepithelial lymphocytes from the gut. The rearrangement uses TRBV5-1 and TRBJ1-4; D is uncertain. The CDR3 spells CASSLSNRVSNEKLFF. The CDR3 coding sequence is TGCGCCAGCAGCTTGAGCAATCGGGTGTCTAATGAAAAACTGTTTTTT.